The TCR beta chain described here comes from a study of response to subunit inactivated influenza vaccine. Trimming took off 6 bases at V and 1 base at J, with 16 bases between the two ends. CDR3 length: 16 residues. TCRdb re-analysed the RT-PCR reads in MiXCR, keeping a single row per CDR3 protein. This sample has about 650,000 distinct CDR3 sequences, with 15% to 18% found just once. This clonotype appeared a few times. V is TRBV12-3 or TRBV12-4 and J is TRBJ1-5; D perhaps matches TRBD1 (5 bases). This clonotype was sampled from a man aged 45 to 65 who received an inactivated influenza vaccine. Sample: PBMCs from blood, taken 12 days after vaccination. The DNA for the CDR3 is TGTGCCAGCAGCCCCAGGGCAGGGTTAAGCAATCAGCCCCAGCATTTT. Its translation is CASSPRAGLSNQPQHF.